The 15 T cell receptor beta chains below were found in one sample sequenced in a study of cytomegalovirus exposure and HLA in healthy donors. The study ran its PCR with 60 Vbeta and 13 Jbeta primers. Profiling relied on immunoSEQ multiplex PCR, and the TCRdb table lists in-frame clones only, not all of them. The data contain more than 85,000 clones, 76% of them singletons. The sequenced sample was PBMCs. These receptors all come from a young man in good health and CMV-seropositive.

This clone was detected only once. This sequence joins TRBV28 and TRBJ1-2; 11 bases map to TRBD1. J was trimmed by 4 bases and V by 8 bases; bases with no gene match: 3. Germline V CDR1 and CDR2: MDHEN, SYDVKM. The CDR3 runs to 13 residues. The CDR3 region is CASGQGATYGYTF. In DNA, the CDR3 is TGTGCCAGCGGACAGGGGGCGACCTATGGCTACACCTTC.

CDR3 in amino acids: CASSATSGVDEQYF. The CDR3 nucleotides are TGTGCCAGCAGCGCCACTAGCGGGGTAGACGAGCAGTACTTC. This sequence joins TRBV9 and TRBJ2-7, with 10 bases aligning to TRBD2. V was pared by 3 bases and J by 5 bases, with 5 bases of the junction left unmatched. The CDR3 extends over 14 amino acids. The germline CDR1 and CDR2 sequences are SGDLS and YYNGEE.

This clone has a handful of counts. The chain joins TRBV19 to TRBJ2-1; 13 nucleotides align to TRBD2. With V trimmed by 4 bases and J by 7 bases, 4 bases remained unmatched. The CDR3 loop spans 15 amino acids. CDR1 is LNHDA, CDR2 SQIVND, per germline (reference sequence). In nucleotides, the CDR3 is TGTGCCAGTAGTACCGGGACTAGCGGGGTTAATGAGCAGTTCTTC. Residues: CASSTGTSGVNEQFF.

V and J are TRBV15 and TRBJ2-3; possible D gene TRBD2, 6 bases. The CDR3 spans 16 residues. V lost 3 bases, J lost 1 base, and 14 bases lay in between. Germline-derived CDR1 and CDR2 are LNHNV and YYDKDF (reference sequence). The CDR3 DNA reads TGTGCCACCAGCAGGGGGACCGGGACTCGCACAGATACGCAGTATTTT. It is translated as CATSRGTGTRTDTQYF. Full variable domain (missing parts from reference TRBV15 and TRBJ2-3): DAMVIQNPRYQVTQFGKPVTLSCSQTLNHNVMYWYQQKSSQAPKLLFHYYDKDFNNEADTPDNFQSRRPNTSFCFLDIRSPGLGDTAMYLCATSRGTGTRTDTQYFGPGTRLTVL.

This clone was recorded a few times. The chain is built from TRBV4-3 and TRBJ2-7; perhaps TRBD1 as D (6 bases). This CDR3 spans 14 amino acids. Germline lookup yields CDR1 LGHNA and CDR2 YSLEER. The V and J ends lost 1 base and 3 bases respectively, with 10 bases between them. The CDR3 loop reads CASSQGEGDYEQYF. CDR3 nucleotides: TGCGCCAGCAGCCAAGGAGAGGGGGACTACGAGCAGTACTTC.

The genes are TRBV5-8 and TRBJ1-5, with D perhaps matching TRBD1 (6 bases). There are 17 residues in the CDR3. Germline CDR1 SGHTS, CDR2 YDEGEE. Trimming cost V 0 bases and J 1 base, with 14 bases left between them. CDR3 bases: TGTGCCAGCAGCTTGGGCAACTCGGGACAAAGCAATCAGCCCCAGCATTTT. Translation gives CASSLGNSGQSNQPQHF.

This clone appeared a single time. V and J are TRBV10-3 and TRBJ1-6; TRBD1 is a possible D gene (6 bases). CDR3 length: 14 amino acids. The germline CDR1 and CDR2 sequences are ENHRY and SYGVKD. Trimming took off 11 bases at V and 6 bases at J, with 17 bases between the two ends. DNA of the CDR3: TGTGCCTCCTGGCACCAGGGGCTTAATTCACCCCTCCACTTT. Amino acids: CASWHQGLNSPLHF.

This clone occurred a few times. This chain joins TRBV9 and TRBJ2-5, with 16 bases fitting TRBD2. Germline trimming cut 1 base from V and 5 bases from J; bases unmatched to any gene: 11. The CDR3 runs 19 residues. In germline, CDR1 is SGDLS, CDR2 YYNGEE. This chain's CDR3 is CASSVTPGLAGGPLETQYF. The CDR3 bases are TGTGCCAGCAGCGTAACCCCGGGACTAGCGGGGGGGCCGCTCGAGACCCAGTACTTC.

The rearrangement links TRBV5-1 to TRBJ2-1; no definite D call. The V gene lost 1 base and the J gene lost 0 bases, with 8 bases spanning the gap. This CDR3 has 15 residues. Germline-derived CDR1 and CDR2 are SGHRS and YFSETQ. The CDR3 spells CASSLTSFSYNEQFF. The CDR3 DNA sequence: TGCGCCAGCAGCTTGACAAGTTTCTCCTACAATGAGCAGTTCTTC.

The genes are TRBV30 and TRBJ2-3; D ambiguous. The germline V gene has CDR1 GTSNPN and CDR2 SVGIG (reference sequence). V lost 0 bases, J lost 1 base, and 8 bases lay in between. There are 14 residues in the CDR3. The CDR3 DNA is TGTGCCTGGAGTGTCGGTCGCGGCACAGATACGCAGTATTTT. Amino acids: CAWSVGRGTDTQYF.

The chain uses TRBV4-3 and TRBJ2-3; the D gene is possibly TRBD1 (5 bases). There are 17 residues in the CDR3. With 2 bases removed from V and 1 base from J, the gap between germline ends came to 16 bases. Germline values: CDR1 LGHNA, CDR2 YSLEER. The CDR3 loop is CASSQPGNGLGTDTQYF. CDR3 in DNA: TGCGCCAGCAGCCAACCAGGGAATGGCCTCGGCACAGATACGCAGTATTTT.

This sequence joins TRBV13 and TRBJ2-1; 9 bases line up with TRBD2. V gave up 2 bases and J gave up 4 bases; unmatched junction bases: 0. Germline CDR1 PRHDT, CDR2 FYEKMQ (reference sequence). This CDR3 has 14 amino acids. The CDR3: CASSLLAGYNEQFF. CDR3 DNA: TGTGCCAGCAGCTTACTAGCGGGGTACAATGAGCAGTTCTTC.

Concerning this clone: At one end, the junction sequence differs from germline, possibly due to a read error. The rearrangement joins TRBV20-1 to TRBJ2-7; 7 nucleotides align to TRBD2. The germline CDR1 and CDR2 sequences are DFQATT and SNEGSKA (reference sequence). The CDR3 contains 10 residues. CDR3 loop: CSARELGGDF. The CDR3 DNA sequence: TGCAGTGCTAGAGAGTTGGGGGGGGACTTC.

Here the CDR3 reads CASSAYRGANQPQHF. The CDR3, as DNA: TGTGCCAGCAGTGCCTACAGGGGGGCCAATCAGCCCCAGCATTTT. The genes are TRBV25-1 and TRBJ1-5, with TRBD1 identical over 8 bases. This CDR3 is 15 amino acids long. J gave up 3 bases and V 4 bases, and 5 bases lay outside the gene matches. Germline CDR1 reads MGHDK; CDR2 reads SYGVNS.

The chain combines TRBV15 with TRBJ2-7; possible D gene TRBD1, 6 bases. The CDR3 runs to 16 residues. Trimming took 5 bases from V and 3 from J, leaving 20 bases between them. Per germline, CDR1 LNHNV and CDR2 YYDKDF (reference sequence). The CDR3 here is CATSYSGVFGYYEQYF. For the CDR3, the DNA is TGTGCCACCAGCTACTCAGGGGTTTTTGGATACTACGAGCAGTACTTC.